This is a list of T cell receptor beta chains from one sample in a study of blood T cell repertoires in COVID-19. Using immunoSEQ multiplex PCR, the repertoire was profiled, and TCRdb retains in-frame clones only, with some absent. The sample lists about 160,000 clones; about four fifths were seen once. Sequenced: peripheral blood. These receptors originate from a woman aged 80 or older with acute or convalescent COVID-19. Both conserved end residues are part of each CDR3. A D gene is named only where the DNA matches it firmly. A clone size is listed for some rows: how often the clone was seen (once, few, many), or a class if it is expanded.

j_call v_call clone_size d_call cdr3_nt cdr3_aa
TRBJ2-4 TRBV5-1 - - TGCGCCAGCAGCTTGGTCGGTGCAGGGTCAGCCAAAAACATTCAGTACTTC CASSLVGAGSAKNIQYF
TRBJ2-1 TRBV20-1 - - TGCAGTGCTAGAAGTACTAATGAGCAGTTCTTC CSARSTNEQFF
TRBJ2-2 TRBV7-3 - - TGTGCCAGCAGCCGATCTGGTCTAGGGGGCACCGGGGAGCTGTTTTTT CASSRSGLGGTGELFF
TRBJ2-2 TRBV4-3 - TRBD1 TGCGCCAGCAGCCAATTAGGGGGCAGTGGGGAGCTGTTTTTT CASSQLGGSGELFF
TRBJ2-3 TRBV24-1 - - TGTGCCACCAGTACAGGGGATACGCAGTATTTT CATSTGDTQYF
TRBJ2-5 TRBV3-1/TRBV3-2 - - TGTGCCAGCGAGATCTCAGAGACCCAGTACTTC CASEISETQYF
TRBJ2-3 TRBV4-3 - - TGCGCCAGCAGCCAAGAGGAGCCCGGGCTAGCTGTTCCAGATACGCAGTATTTT CASSQEEPGLAVPDTQYF
TRBJ2-7 TRBV14 - - TGTGCCAGCAGCCTAGGGACACGCTACGAGCAGTACTTC CASSLGTRYEQYF
TRBJ1-1 TRBV19 - - TGTGCCAGTAAAGACAGGAACACTGAAGCTTTCTTT CASKDRNTEAFF
TRBJ1-4 TRBV7-9 - - TGTGCCAGCAGCCTGGAAACCGGGGGACTGTTTTTT CASSLETGGLFF
TRBJ2-7 TRBV6-5 - TRBD1 TGTGCCAGCAGTTTTCGGACAGGAACCTACGAGCAGTACTTC CASSFRTGTYEQYF
TRBJ2-7 TRBV2 - - TGTGCCAGCAGTGACGGAGGTCTTTCCTACGAGCAGTACTTC CASSDGGLSYEQYF
TRBJ2-3 TRBV5-5 - TRBD2 TGTGCCAGCAGCTTAGGACTAGCGGGAGGGACAGATACGCAGTATTTT CASSLGLAGGTDTQYF
TRBJ1-5 TRBV30 - TRBD1 TGTGCCGCGACAGGGGCTGATAGCAATCAGCCCCAGCATTTT CAATGADSNQPQHF
TRBJ1-1 TRBV12-3/TRBV12-4 - - TGTGCCAGCAGTTTCGACACTGAAGCTTTCTTT CASSFDTEAFF
TRBJ2-5 TRBV5-1 - - TGCGCCAGCAGCCTAAGCACGGGAAGGTCGGGCCAAGAGACCCAGTACTTC CASSLSTGRSGQETQYF
TRBJ1-1 TRBV12-3/TRBV12-4 once - TGTGCCAGCATGAGAGGGGAGGGCACTGAAGCTTTCTTT CASMRGEGTEAFF
TRBJ2-5 TRBV29-1 - TRBD2 TGCAGCGTTGAACTAGGGACTAGTTTTGAGACCCAGTACTTC CSVELGTSFETQYF
TRBJ1-5 TRBV6-5 - - TGTGCCAGCAGTCCCGGGAATCAGCCCCAGCATTTT CASSPGNQPQHF
TRBJ1-1 TRBV3-1/TRBV3-2 - - TGTGCCAGCAGCCCCCGGGGGGGCAATACTGAAGCTTTCTTT CASSPRGGNTEAFF
TRBJ1-1 TRBV24-1 - TRBD1 TGTGCCACCAGTGAAGGACAGGTCGGCACTGAAGCTTTCTTT CATSEGQVGTEAFF
TRBJ1-1 TRBV12-3/TRBV12-4 - - TGTGCCAGCAGTTTAGGACAGTTGAAGGGCGCTTTCTTT CASSLGQLKGAFF
TRBJ1-1 TRBV20-1 - - TGCAGTGCATCCGGGGTCGGCGAAGCTTTCTTT CSASGVGEAFF
TRBJ2-7 TRBV20-1 - - TGCAGTGCTAGAGATACCTACGAGCAGTACTTC CSARDTYEQYF
TRBJ2-1 TRBV7-2 - TRBD2 TGTGCCAGCAGCTTCAGGACTAGCGGGATAGGCTTTATATCGGAGCAGTTCTTC CASSFRTSGIGFISEQFF
TRBJ2-3 TRBV2 - - TGTGCCAGCAGTTCCCATTTATCAGACAAACCAGATACGCAGTATTTT CASSSHLSDKPDTQYF
TRBJ2-5 TRBV4-3 - - TGCGCCAGCAGCCAGGACGGACTGATAGAGACCCAGTACTTC CASSQDGLIETQYF
TRBJ2-1 TRBV27 - TRBD2 TGTGCCAGCAGACCTCTAGCGGGAGTTAGCAATGAGCAGTTCTTC CASRPLAGVSNEQFF
TRBJ2-7 TRBV7-3 once TRBD2 TGTGCCAGCAGCTTGTCGAGCGGGGGAACCCCATACGAGCAGTACTTC CASSLSSGGTPYEQYF
TRBJ1-1 TRBV18 - - TGTGCCAGCTCACCACCGGGGGGGAACACTGAAGCTTTCTTT CASSPPGGNTEAFF
TRBJ2-5 TRBV2 - TRBD1 TGTGCCAGCAGCGGGGACAGACAAGAGACCCAGTACTTC CASSGDRQETQYF
TRBJ2-2 TRBV13 - TRBD2 TGTGCCAGCAGCCGGAGAACGGGGGGGAACACCGGGGAGCTGTTTTTT CASSRRTGGNTGELFF
TRBJ1-3 TRBV7-8 - - TGTGCCAGCAGTCCTGTTACAGGGTCCGGAAACACCATATATTTT CASSPVTGSGNTIYF
TRBJ1-4 TRBV5-1 - - TGCGCCAGCAGCTTGGAATCAGGGCGGGGTGAAAAACTGTTTTTT CASSLESGRGEKLFF
TRBJ1-2 TRBV7-8 few TRBD1 TGTGCCAGCAGCTTAGGGGACAGAAGTTTCTATGGCTACACCTTC CASSLGDRSFYGYTF
TRBJ2-1 TRBV7-9 - - TGTGCCAGCAGCTTAGGGGCAGACAATGAGCAGTTCTTC CASSLGADNEQFF
TRBJ1-1 TRBV2 few TRBD1 TGTGCCAGCAGGAGGGACAGGAGTTTTGAAGCTTTCTTT CASRRDRSFEAFF
TRBJ2-3 TRBV19 - TRBD1 TGTGCCAGTAGTACGCCCCCGGACAGGGGCGGCACAGATACGCAGTATTTT CASSTPPDRGGTDTQYF
TRBJ1-1 TRBV7-9 - TRBD1 TGTGCCAGCAGCGCACGACAGGGAGGGAACACTGAAGCTTTCTTT CASSARQGGNTEAFF
TRBJ1-1 TRBV25-1 - - TGTGCCAGCAGTGAAATAACAGGGCCGACTGAAGCTTTCTTT CASSEITGPTEAFF
TRBJ1-1 TRBV5-6 - - TGTGCCAGCAGCTTGAGGTGGACTCTTACTATGAACACTGAAGCTTTCTTT CASSLRWTLTMNTEAFF
TRBJ2-7 TRBV11-1 - - TGTGCCAGCAGTTCCGACAGGCTCTTCGGGTACGAGCAGTACTTC CASSSDRLFGYEQYF
TRBJ1-1 TRBV30 - TRBD1 TGTGCCTCCTCCGGGACAGAGGCTGAAGCTTTCTTT CASSGTEAEAFF
TRBJ1-2 TRBV7-2 - - TGTGCCAGCAGCTTAGCAGGGGCGATCGCTAACTATGGCTACACCTTC CASSLAGAIANYGYTF
TRBJ1-1 TRBV7-8 - - TGTGCCAGCAGCTCCCTTGCCCCTGCAGTGAACACTGAAGCTTTCTTT CASSSLAPAVNTEAFF
TRBJ1-1 TRBV30 - - TGTGCCTGGAGGGTGACAAGGAACACTGAAGCTTTCTTT CAWRVTRNTEAFF
TRBJ1-1 TRBV6-6 - TRBD1 TGTGCCAGCAGACTACGACAGGGGCTGAACACTGAAGCTTTCTTT CASRLRQGLNTEAFF
TRBJ1-1 TRBV5-1 once - TGCGCCAGCAGCTTGGTGGGGGGAAGGAACACTGAAGCTTTCTTT CASSLVGGRNTEAFF